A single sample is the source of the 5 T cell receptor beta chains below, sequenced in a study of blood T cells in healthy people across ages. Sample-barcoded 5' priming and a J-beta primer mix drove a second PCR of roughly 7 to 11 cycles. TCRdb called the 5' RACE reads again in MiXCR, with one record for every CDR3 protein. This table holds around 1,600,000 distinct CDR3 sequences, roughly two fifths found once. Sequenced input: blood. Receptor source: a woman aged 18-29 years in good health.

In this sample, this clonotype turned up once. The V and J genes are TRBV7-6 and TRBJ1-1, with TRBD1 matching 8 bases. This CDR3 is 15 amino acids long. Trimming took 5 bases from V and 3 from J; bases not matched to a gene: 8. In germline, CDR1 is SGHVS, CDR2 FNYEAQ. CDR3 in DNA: TGTGCCAGCAGCCTGGGACAGGCGGGGTACACTGAAGCTTTCTTT. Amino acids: CASSLGQAGYTEAFF.

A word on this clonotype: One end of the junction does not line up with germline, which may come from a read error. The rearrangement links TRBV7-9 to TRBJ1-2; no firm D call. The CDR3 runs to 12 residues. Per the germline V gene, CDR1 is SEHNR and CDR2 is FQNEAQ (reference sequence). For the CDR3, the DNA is TGTGCCGGCAGCTCGGGATTAAATGGCTACACCTTC. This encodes CAGSSGLNGYTF.

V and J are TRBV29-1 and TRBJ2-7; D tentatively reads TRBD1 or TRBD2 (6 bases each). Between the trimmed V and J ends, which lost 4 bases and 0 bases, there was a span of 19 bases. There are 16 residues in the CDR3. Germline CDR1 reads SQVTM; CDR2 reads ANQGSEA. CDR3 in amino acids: CSVGDVRDKNSYEQYF. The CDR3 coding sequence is TGCAGCGTTGGGGATGTGCGGGACAAGAACTCCTACGAGCAGTACTTC.

Here the CDR3 reads CSARGGRAHNEQFF. The CDR3 DNA reads TGCAGTGCTAGGGGCGGGAGGGCACACAATGAGCAGTTCTTC. The J gene is TRBJ2-1, the V gene TRBV20-1; 9 bases match TRBD2. Per germline, CDR1 DFQATT and CDR2 SNEGSKA (reference sequence). The CDR3 sequence is 14 residues long. V shed 3 bases and J 5 bases; nucleotides not matched to a gene: 5.

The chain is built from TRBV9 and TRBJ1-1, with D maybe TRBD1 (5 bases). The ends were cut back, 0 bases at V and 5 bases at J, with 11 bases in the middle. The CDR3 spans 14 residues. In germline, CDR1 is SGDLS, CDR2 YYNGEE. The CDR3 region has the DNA TGTGCCAGCAGCGTAGGGGTCGGGGGAACTGAAGCTTTCTTT. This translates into CASSVGVGGTEAFF.